This paragraph covers one T cell receptor (beta chain) sequence. Its antigen is still unknown. Depth targeted 1 in 200,000 to 1 in 1 million T cells, averaging around 10x coverage per clonotype. Generated by immunoSEQ multiplex PCR, the TCRdb table keeps only in-frame clones and is missing some. The data contain approximately 24,000 clones, around 69% of them seen just once; the ten biggest clones take up about 51%. This sample was included in a study of cytotoxic CD8 clonotypes in ibrutinib-treated CLL. Cryopreserved PBMCs provided around 2 micrograms of genomic DNA for the TCR beta libraries. Study-level results: The public clonotypes identified were infrequent and showed contraction or stability on treatment. Sustained-remission and progressing patients had unequal sampling times.

Germline values: CDR1 MNHNS, CDR2 SASEGT. Trimming shortened V by 1 base and J by 0 bases, and 7 bases separated the two germline ends. The CDR3 spans 14 residues. This chain uses TRBV6-1 with TRBJ2-7; no clear D. The material sequenced was PBMCs, taken at disease progression, from a patient treated with ibrutinib. The receptor's source is a human donor with chronic lymphocytic leukemia. In DNA form, the CDR3 reads TGTGCCAGCAGTGAAGTAAATTACTCCTACGAGCAGTACTTC. This encodes CASSEVNYSYEQYF.